Many counts were recorded for the clone carrying this T cell receptor beta chain. This sample is drawn from a study of low-dose radiotherapy and immunotherapy resistance in tumors. The CDR3 spans 16 residues. Deletions cut 0 bases from V and 10 bases from J, with 16 bases between. The germline CDR1 and CDR2 sequences are MGHRA and YSYEKL. TRAV- and TRBV-specific primers were used for first-strand cDNA, which covered alpha and beta chains. TCR amplification ran 15 to 25 PCR cycles using constant-region and V-primer adapter primers. MiXCR, applied by TCRdb to the reads, yields one record per CDR3 protein. The sample contains 100,000 or so distinct CDR3 sequences, 9.4% of which appear only once. Time point of the sample: before trial treatment. Ipilimumab, nivolumab, aspirin, low-dose cyclophosphamide and low-dose radiotherapy were administered to donors.

The input for sequencing was PBMCs, taken before treatment. This TCR was recovered from a male donor with prostate cancer. The chain recombines TRBV4-1 with TRBJ1-6, with a tentative D call TRBD1 (5 bases). The CDR3 region is CASSQDQGLKGSPLHF. CDR3 DNA: TGCGCCAGCAGCCAAGATCAGGGTTTAAAAGGCTCACCCCTCCACTTT.